These 17 T cell receptor beta chains share one sample of origin, sequenced in a study of technical replicates of blood from a handful of donors. Repertoires were generated with immunoSEQ multiplex PCR, while TCRdb's copy carries only in-frame clones and drops some. The sample shows over 65,000 clones, nearly 98% of them seen only once. The sequenced sample was T cells isolated from PBMCs. These receptors originate from a human donor in good health.

The V gene is TRBV2, the J gene TRBJ1-2; 7 bases match TRBD1. Germline V CDR1 and CDR2: SNHLY, FYNNEI. The CDR3 sequence is 14 residues long. The J segment lost 8 bases and the V segment lost 6 bases, leaving 12 bases of the junction unmatched. This chain's CDR3 is CASSDRVGRGGYTF. For the CDR3, the DNA is TGTGCCAGCAGCGACAGGGTTGGACGGGGCGGCTACACCTTC.

This clone was seen only once. The chain employs TRBV10-2 and TRBJ1-6, with D perhaps TRBD1 (5 bases). This CDR3 is 15 amino acids long. Deletions cut 6 bases from V and 8 bases from J, with 17 bases between. Germline values: CDR1 WSHSY, CDR2 SAAADI. CDR3 sequence reads: CASSGAWQGYSPLHF. CDR3 DNA sequence: TGCGCCAGCAGCGGTGCGTGGCAGGGTTATTCACCCCTCCACTTT.

In this sample, this clone turned up once. The rearrangement joins TRBV5-4 to TRBJ2-7; 8 nucleotides align to TRBD1. CDR1 is SGHNT, CDR2 YYREEE, per germline (reference sequence). With V trimmed by 0 bases and J by 5 bases, 4 bases remained unmatched. The CDR3 totals 14 residues. The CDR3 sequence: CASSLGDRSHEQYF. In DNA form, the CDR3 reads TGTGCCAGCAGCTTGGGGGACAGGTCACACGAGCAGTACTTC.

The chain employs TRBV15 and TRBJ1-3, with D perhaps TRBD1 (5 bases). The CDR3 extends over 17 amino acids. V was clipped by 0 bases and J by 0 bases, with 12 bases between them. Germline V gene sequence: CDR1 LNHNV, CDR2 YYDKDF (reference sequence). CDR3 protein: CATSRDLGGGSGNTIYF. In DNA, the CDR3 is TGTGCCACCAGCAGAGATTTGGGCGGGGGCTCTGGAAACACCATATATTTT.

This clone showed up just once. The DNA of the CDR3 is TGTGCCAGTAGTACAGGGAGGGGTGGTCAGCCCCAGCATTTT. This gives the protein CASSTGRGGQPQHF. V is TRBV19 and J is TRBJ1-5, with D possibly being TRBD1 (5 bases). Trimming pared 4 bases from V and 6 bases from J, leaving 13 bases between. The CDR3 is 14 amino acids. CDR1 and CDR2 from the germline V gene are LNHDA and SQIVND (reference sequence).

The rearrangement joins TRBV7-2 to TRBJ2-2; 7 bases fit TRBD1. This CDR3 contains 13 residues. CDR1 and CDR2 (germline): SGHTA, FQGNSA. V lost 5 bases and J lost 6; bases outside the gene matches: 3. CDR3 bases: TGTGCCAGCAGCCAGACAGGGTCCGGGGAGCTGTTTTTT. This encodes CASSQTGSGELFF. Full variable domain (rest looked up from reference TRBV7-2 and TRBJ2-2): GAGVSQSPSNKVTEKGKDVELRCDPISGHTALYWYRQSLGQGLEFLIYFQGNSAPDKSGLPSDRFSAERTGGSVSTLTIQRTQQEDSAVYLCASSQTGSGELFFGEGSRLTVL.

The V gene is TRBV6-1, the J gene TRBJ1-5; a weak D match, TRBD1 (5 bases). Germline CDR1 reads MNHNS; CDR2 reads SASEGT. Trimming removed 2 bases at V and 3 bases at J, with 11 bases between. The CDR3 is 15 residues long. The CDR3 loop reads CASSEWGRTNQPQHF. For the CDR3, the DNA is TGTGCCAGCAGTGAATGGGGCAGAACCAATCAGCCCCAGCATTTT.

CDR3 protein: CASRGLNEQFF. CDR3 sequence (DNA): TGTGCCAGCCGAGGACTTAATGAGCAGTTCTTC. The gene calls are TRBV6-5 and TRBJ2-1, with TRBD2 as a possible D gene (5 bases). V lost 8 bases and J lost 7, with 9 bases in between. The CDR3 is 11 residues long. Germline V gene data show CDR1 as MNHEY and CDR2 as SVGAGI.

The chain has TRBV2 and TRBJ1-1; D gene uncertain. This CDR3 is built from 13 residues. The germline V gene has CDR1 SNHLY and CDR2 FYNNEI. V shed 6 bases and J shed 0 bases, with 8 bases lying between them. The CDR3, as DNA: TGTGCCAGCAGAACAGACCTGAACACTGAAGCTTTCTTT. Amino acid sequence: CASRTDLNTEAFF.

V is TRBV5-1 and J is TRBJ1-1, with no clear D. Per germline, CDR1 SGHRS and CDR2 YFSETQ. The length of the CDR3 is 13 residues. V was cut by 0 bases and J by 8 bases, with 11 bases left in between. The CDR3: CASSLGQFAEAFF. The CDR3 DNA is TGCGCCAGCAGCTTGGGGCAGTTTGCCGAAGCTTTCTTT.

The chain couples TRBV4-2 to TRBJ2-2; no firm D call. The CDR3 is 14 amino acids. CDR1 and CDR2 (germline): LGHNA, YNFKEQ. Between the trimmed V and J ends, which lost 1 base and 3 bases, there was a span of 6 bases. In DNA, the CDR3 is TGTGCCAGCAGCCAAGCAAGCTACACCGGGGAGCTGTTTTTT. It is translated as CASSQASYTGELFF.

This chain uses TRBV6-1 with TRBJ2-5, with 9 bases matching TRBD1. Germline assignment: CDR1 MNHNS and CDR2 SASEGT. The CDR3 totals 14 residues. The ends lost 6 bases at V and 5 bases at J; junction bases unmatched: 7. The CDR3 DNA is TGTGCCAGCAGGGCCGGGACAGGGAGGGAGACCCAGTACTTC. This encodes CASRAGTGRETQYF.

The gene calls are TRBV5-6 and TRBJ2-3; 10 bases match TRBD2. Per the germline V gene, CDR1 is SGHDT and CDR2 is YYEEEE. The length of the CDR3 is 18 residues. V dropped 3 bases and J dropped 3; count of bases not matched to a gene: 13. The CDR3 here is CASSSAGGDSGGTDTQYF. CDR3 DNA sequence: TGTGCCAGCAGCTCCGCAGGGGGGGATAGCGGGGGGACAGATACGCAGTATTTT.

This chain links TRBV9 with TRBJ2-5; 7 bases are a match to TRBD1. The CDR3 spans 17 residues. Looked up from germline, CDR1 is SGDLS and CDR2 is YYNGEE. Germline trimming cut 3 bases from V and 6 bases from J; bases unmatched to any gene: 17. The CDR3 DNA follows: TGTGCCAGCAGCGCGGAGGCCCCAGGACAGGAGAGAAAGACCCAGTACTTC. This translates into CASSAEAPGQERKTQYF.

This sequence joins TRBV28 and TRBJ2-3; TRBD2 agrees at 13 bases. Per germline, CDR1 MDHEN and CDR2 SYDVKM. J gave up 6 bases and V 5 bases, and 14 bases lay outside the gene matches. The CDR3 spans 18 residues. The CDR3 nucleotides are TGTGCCAGCAGTCCTACCCGGGGACTAGCGGGACCGGGGGATACGCAGTATTTT. Translated: CASSPTRGLAGPGDTQYF.

The J gene is TRBJ1-1, the V gene TRBV7-8; 7 bases map to TRBD1. Germline values: CDR1 SGHVS, CDR2 FQNEAQ. The CDR3 covers 16 residues. J gave up 1 base and V 2 bases, and 7 bases lay outside the gene matches. The chain's CDR3 is CASSLMRDRKNTEAFF. CDR3 nucleotide sequence: TGTGCCAGCAGCTTAATGAGGGACAGAAAGAACACTGAAGCTTTCTTT.

This chain links TRBV5-1 with TRBJ2-3; 9 nucleotides line up with TRBD1. There are 16 residues in the CDR3. The V and J ends lost 5 bases and 2 bases, in that order; junction bases with no gene match: 9. Germline V gene data show CDR1 as SGHRS and CDR2 as YFSETQ. The CDR3 is CASSRVGTGSTDTQYF. CDR3 sequence (DNA): TGCGCCAGCAGTAGAGTAGGGACAGGGTCCACAGATACGCAGTATTTT.